These 17 T cell receptor beta chains were all obtained from the same sample, sequenced in a study of cytotoxic CD8 clonotypes in ibrutinib-treated CLL. The repertoire was sequenced with immunoSEQ multiplex PCR; TCRdb's copy has only in-frame clones and lacks some. This table has about 160,000 clones, roughly 80% appearing once. Sequenced here: PBMCs, sampled after 12 months of ibrutinib treatment. The receptors originated from a human donor with chronic lymphocytic leukemia.

The gene calls are TRBV2 and TRBJ1-5; TRBD1 agrees at 12 bases. V was clipped by 8 bases and J by 0 bases; unmatched bases: 5. CDR1 and CDR2 from the germline V gene are SNHLY and FYNNEI. The CDR3 has 16 residues. The CDR3, as DNA: TGTGCCAGCGGTGGGACAGGGGGCCTTAGCAATCAGCCCCAGCATTTT. It encodes CASGGTGGLSNQPQHF.

The chain employs TRBV11-2 and TRBJ2-4; TRBD1 is a possible D gene (6 bases). V was pared by 0 bases and J by 6 bases, with 18 bases between. CDR3 length: 17 residues. The V gene's germline CDR1 is SGHAT and CDR2 FQNNGV. DNA for the CDR3: TGTGCCAGCAGCTTAGATAGTCAGGGGAATTTGAGAAACATTCAGTACTTC. Translating it yields CASSLDSQGNLRNIQYF. Using reference TRBV11-2 and TRBJ2-4 for the parts outside the CDR3, the full variable domain is EAGVAQSPRYKIIEKRQSVAFWCNPISGHATLYWYQQILGQGPKLLIQFQNNGVVDDSQLPKDRFSAERLKGVDSTLKIQPAKLEDSAVYLCASSLDSQGNLRNIQYFGAGTRLSVL.

This clone was observed once. V gene TRBV19 combines with J gene TRBJ2-3, with 8 nucleotides matching TRBD2. This CDR3 has 15 amino acids. CDR1 and CDR2 (germline): LNHDA, SQIVND (reference sequence). V trimming: 5 bases; J trimming: 3 bases; junction bases outside the gene matches: 7. The CDR3 bases are TGTGCCAGTAGTGTCGGGAGGGCCGAGACAGATACGCAGTATTTT. This gives the protein CASSVGRAETDTQYF.

The chain recombines TRBV19 with TRBJ2-3; no definite D call. Germline lookup yields CDR1 LNHDA and CDR2 SQIVND (reference sequence). Trimming pared 8 bases from V and 0 bases from J, leaving 12 bases between. This CDR3 contains 14 residues. The DNA for the CDR3 is TGTGCCAGTGGGCCACTCGTCAGCACAGATACGCAGTATTTT. Translating gives CASGPLVSTDTQYF.

This chain links TRBV7-2 with TRBJ1-2; TRBD1 might be the D (5 bases). CDR1 and CDR2 from the germline V gene are SGHTA and FQGNSA. There are 13 residues in the CDR3. Trimming stripped 4 bases from V and 6 bases from J, with 12 bases between. CDR3 in DNA: TGTGCCAGCAGCTCCTACAGGCTCGATGGCTACACCTTC. Its protein is CASSSYRLDGYTF.

This clone has only one observation. The rearrangement links TRBV28 to TRBJ2-7; TRBD2 matches 7 bases. With 7 bases clipped from V and 5 bases from J, the junction kept 5 bases outside the gene matches. This CDR3 has 12 residues. Per the germline V gene, CDR1 is MDHEN and CDR2 is SYDVKM. The CDR3 loop reads CASTGLRNEQYF. CDR3 bases: TGTGCCAGCACGGGACTAAGGAACGAGCAGTACTTC.

This clone was observed a few times. The rearrangement joins TRBV28 to TRBJ1-1; 7 nucleotides align to TRBD1. V trimming: 8 bases; J trimming: 1 base; junction bases outside the gene matches: 7. This CDR3 region has 14 residues. Germline V gives CDR1 MDHEN, CDR2 SYDVKM. The CDR3 is CASLLRGWNTEAFF. The CDR3 nucleotides are TGTGCCAGCCTGCTCAGGGGGTGGAACACTGAAGCTTTCTTT.

V is TRBV28 and J is TRBJ1-2; D is ambiguous. This CDR3 region has 14 residues. CDR1 is MDHEN, CDR2 SYDVKM, per germline. V was shortened by 6 bases and J by 4 bases, with 15 bases between the two germline ends. The CDR3 protein is CASSQTLGSYGYTF. The CDR3 coding sequence is TGTGCCAGCAGCCAAACCTTAGGGAGCTATGGCTACACCTTC.

The rearrangement uses TRBV10-3 and TRBJ1-5; D is perhaps TRBD1 (6 bases). Per germline, CDR1 ENHRY and CDR2 SYGVKD. Trimming pared 9 bases from V and 7 bases from J, leaving 19 bases between. This CDR3 is 14 amino acids long. This CDR3 reads CAIADQGFSQPQHF. CDR3 nucleotides: TGTGCCATTGCAGACCAGGGGTTTAGCCAGCCCCAGCATTTT.

The rearrangement joins TRBV11-1 to TRBJ2-1; no definite D call. The CDR3 is 13 residues long. Trimming shortened V by 1 base and J by 12 bases, and 13 bases separated the two germline ends. CDR1 SGHAT and CDR2 FQDESV come from the germline V gene (reference sequence). CDR3: CASSLVRLRAQFF. CDR3 coding DNA: TGTGCCAGCAGCTTAGTCCGCCTTCGGGCGCAGTTCTTC. The variable domain in full, with the rest retrieved from reference TRBV11-1 and TRBJ2-1, is EAEVAQSPRYKITEKSQAVAFWCDPISGHATLYWYRQILGQGPELLVQFQDESVVDDSQLPKDRFSAERLKGVDSTLKIQPAELGDSAMYLCASSLVRLRAQFFGPGTRLTVL.

The rearrangement joins TRBV14 to TRBJ2-1, with 9 bases that match TRBD2. The ends lost 4 bases at V and 3 bases at J; junction bases unmatched: 4. This CDR3 is built from 15 residues. Germline-derived CDR1 and CDR2 are SGHDN and FVKESK. The CDR3: CASSRLREGYNEQFF. In DNA, the CDR3 is TGTGCCAGCAGCCGGTTGCGGGAGGGCTACAATGAGCAGTTCTTC.

The chain has TRBV29-1 and TRBJ2-2; no firm D call. Germline CDR1 and CDR2: SQVTM and ANQGSEA. This CDR3 is built from 15 residues. V was cut by 1 base and J by 5 bases, with 14 bases left in between. CDR3 in amino acids: CSVEGGGKSTGELFF. The CDR3 region has the DNA TGCAGCGTTGAAGGGGGTGGAAAATCGACCGGGGAGCTGTTTTTT.

V and J are TRBV11-3 and TRBJ2-2, with D uncertain. The CDR3 is 13 residues long. The ends were cut back, 1 base at V and 5 bases at J, with 5 bases in the middle. Germline loops: CDR1 SGHNT, CDR2 YENEEA. The CDR3 DNA follows: TGTGCCAGCAGCTTAGCCGGGACCGGGGAGCTGTTTTTT. Encoded protein: CASSLAGTGELFF.

The chain employs TRBV28 and TRBJ1-4, with 9 bases aligning to TRBD1. Germline CDR1 is MDHEN and CDR2 is SYDVKM. V was clipped by 6 bases and J by 6 bases; unmatched bases: 8. The CDR3 spans 15 residues. The CDR3 DNA is TGTGCCAGCAGGATTCCGGGACAGGGACATGAAAAACTGTTTTTT. It yields the protein CASRIPGQGHEKLFF.

The chain has TRBV7-2 and TRBJ1-1, with 12 bases that match TRBD1. The V gene end was trimmed by 5 bases and the J gene end by 5 bases; junction bases not matched to a gene: 15. The CDR3 loop spans 18 amino acids. Per germline, CDR1 SGHTA and CDR2 FQGNSA. The CDR3 protein is CASSPQRGGQGARTEAFF. The CDR3 DNA follows: TGTGCCAGCAGCCCACAACGGGGGGGACAGGGGGCGCGTACTGAAGCTTTCTTT.

The genes are TRBV7-9 and TRBJ1-6, with D possibly being TRBD1 (6 bases). Trimming left V 4 bases short and J 5 bases short, with 9 bases between. Germline V gives CDR1 SEHNR, CDR2 FQNEAQ (reference sequence). The CDR3 length is 14 residues. This CDR3 is CASSSRQDNSPLHF. CDR3 bases: TGTGCCAGCAGCTCCAGACAGGATAATTCACCCCTCCACTTT.

V is TRBV9 and J is TRBJ2-3, with D possibly being TRBD1 (6 bases). The CDR3 consists of 16 residues. CDR1 SGDLS and CDR2 YYNGEE come from the germline V gene. V lost 3 bases to trimming and J lost 4 bases, with 18 bases between them. The CDR3 loop is CASSETGWAGADTQYF. CDR3 in DNA: TGTGCCAGCAGCGAAACAGGTTGGGCAGGGGCAGATACGCAGTATTTT.